The T cell receptor (beta chain) under discussion was sequenced for a study of blood T cell repertoires in COVID-19. The CDR3 is 13 residues long. V was cut by 4 bases and J by 1 base, with 4 bases left in between. Method: immunoSEQ multiplex PCR; TCRdb's copy keeps in-frame clones and lacks some. This sample has approximately 500,000 clones, with over 75% found just once. This TCR was sampled from a woman aged 40 to 50 who had recovered from COVID-19. Sequencing used PBMCs or T cells enriched from blood (not recorded which). The chain joins TRBV12-3 or TRBV12-4 to TRBJ2-2; D uncertain. CDR3 DNA: TGTGCCAGCAGTTCTCGGAACACCGGGGAGCTGTTTTTT. It codes for CASSSRNTGELFF.